The 8 T cell receptor beta chains below were found in one sample sequenced in a study of Ad26.COV2.S vaccination and SARS-CoV-2 variants. TCRdb's copy holds only in-frame clones and misses some; the assay was immunoSEQ multiplex PCR. This table has about 440,000 clones, roughly 88% appearing once. Indicated treatment: 15 to 20 received Ad26.COV2.S at low or high dose, single or two shots; five or six received placebo; per-sample allocation not given. It was on day 63 after the first vaccine or placebo injection that samples were taken. The sample in question was peripheral blood, obtained in a trial of Ad26.COV2.S vaccine versus placebo. The receptors come from a person aged 18-65 years who received the Ad26.COV2.S COVID-19 vaccine or a placebo.

The genes are TRBV10-3 and TRBJ2-5; D perhaps matches TRBD1 (6 bases). Germline lookup yields CDR1 ENHRY and CDR2 SYGVKD. V was cut by 0 bases and J by 2 bases, with 7 bases left in between. The CDR3 covers 14 residues. For the CDR3, the DNA is TGTGCCATCAGTGAGTCTGACAGGCAAGAGACCCAGTACTTC. Translated: CAISESDRQETQYF.

This clone showed up just a few times. Distinct nucleotide sequences in the sample also encode this CDR3. The rearrangement uses TRBV27 and TRBJ2-1; D uncertain. Germline lookup yields CDR1 MNHEY and CDR2 SMNVEV (reference sequence). Trimming removed 7 bases at V and 0 bases at J, with 13 bases between. This CDR3 region has 15 residues. DNA of the CDR3: TGTGCCAGCAAATCGGGCAGAAGCTCCTACAATGAGCAGTTCTTC. Protein sequence: CASKSGRSSYNEQFF.

The chain has TRBV4-1 and TRBJ2-1; 9 positions match TRBD2. CDR1 is MGHRA and CDR2 is YSYEKL in the germline V gene. V was pared by 4 bases and J by 6 bases, with 7 bases of the junction left unmatched. The CDR3 totals 15 residues. DNA of the CDR3: TGCGCCAGCAGCCCCCCTAGCGGGATTGGCAATGAGCAGTTCTTC. Its protein is CASSPPSGIGNEQFF.

The V call is TRBV9, the J call TRBJ2-1; 13 bases are shared with TRBD2. The ends lost 3 bases at V and 8 bases at J; junction bases unmatched: 8. This CDR3 region has 16 residues. Germline V gives CDR1 SGDLS, CDR2 YYNGEE. The CDR3 here is CASSEGLAGDLDEQFF. The DNA for the CDR3 is TGTGCCAGCAGCGAAGGACTAGCGGGAGATTTGGATGAGCAGTTCTTC.

The gene calls are TRBV11-1 and TRBJ2-5, with 8 bases matching TRBD1. V lost 5 bases and J lost 4; bases outside the gene matches: 6. This CDR3 is 14 amino acids long. Germline V lookup: CDR1 SGHAT, CDR2 FQDESV (reference sequence). CDR3 region: CASSPLTGVETQYF. The CDR3 region has the DNA TGTGCCAGCAGCCCCCTGACAGGGGTAGAGACCCAGTACTTC.

The V gene is TRBV15, the J gene TRBJ1-2, with D hard to call. The V end was cut by 5 bases, the J end by 1 base, with 14 bases between. The germline gives CDR1 LNHNV, CDR2 YYDKDF (reference sequence). The CDR3 is 15 residues long. The CDR3 bases are TGTGCCACCAGCCCAACTGGGAGGGTTAACTATGGCTACACCTTC. It codes for CATSPTGRVNYGYTF.

The J gene is TRBJ2-1, the V gene TRBV15; 11 nucleotides align to TRBD2. Trimming at V came to 0 bases and at J to 5 bases, leaving 9 bases not matched to a gene. Germline CDR1 reads LNHNV; CDR2 reads YYDKDF (reference sequence). The CDR3 is 18 amino acids. CDR3 sequence (DNA): TGTGCCACCAGCAGAGACACGATACTAGCGGGAGCTCACAATGAGCAGTTCTTC. Amino acids: CATSRDTILAGAHNEQFF.

The rearrangement links TRBV19 to TRBJ1-1, with D perhaps TRBD1 (6 bases). Per germline, CDR1 LNHDA and CDR2 SQIVND (reference sequence). The CDR3 loop spans 12 amino acids. Between the trimmed V and J ends, which lost 6 bases and 1 base, there was a span of 6 bases. CDR3 region: CASRGGNTEAFF. The CDR3 region has the DNA TGTGCCAGTAGAGGGGGGAACACTGAAGCTTTCTTT.